The 21 T cell receptor beta chains in this list originate from one sample, sequenced in a study of T cell responses to AZD1222 COVID-19 vaccine. Some clones are missing from TCRdb's copy, which holds only in-frame ones; the method was immunoSEQ multiplex PCR. The sample has 170,000 or so clones; around 90% are singletons. This sample comprised peripheral blood, obtained 28 days after the second AZD1222 dose. Receptors originate from an adult who received the AZD1222 COVID-19 vaccine.

The chain employs TRBV19 and TRBJ1-2; TRBD1 matches at 7 bases. Looked up from germline, CDR1 is LNHDA and CDR2 is SQIVND (reference sequence). V was pared by 2 bases and J by 11 bases, with 14 bases of the junction left unmatched. The CDR3 is 15 amino acids. The DNA of the CDR3 is TGTGCCAGTAGTATACGGACAGGAGCCGTGTCTATTTACACCTTC. It codes for CASSIRTGAVSIYTF.

The gene calls are TRBV19 and TRBJ1-3; TRBD1 is a possible D gene (5 bases). The CDR3 length is 17 residues. Trimming stripped 4 bases from V and 8 bases from J, with 24 bases between. The V gene's germline CDR1 is LNHDA and CDR2 SQIVND (reference sequence). This CDR3 is CASSTTGTFAPSDTIYF. The CDR3, as DNA: TGTGCCAGTAGTACCACTGGGACTTTCGCTCCTTCGGACACCATATATTTT. Together with reference TRBV19 and TRBJ1-3, the CDR3 gives the full variable domain: DGGITQSPKYLFRKEGQNVTLSCEQNLNHDAMYWYRQDPGQGLRLIYYSQIVNDFQKGDIAEGYSVSREKKESFPLTVTSAQKNPTAFYLCASSTTGTFAPSDTIYFGEGSWLTVV.

This clone was seen once. The V gene is TRBV7-2, the J gene TRBJ2-1; 10 bases fit TRBD1. J was trimmed by 12 bases and V by 7 bases; bases with no gene match: 15. The germline V gene has CDR1 SGHTA and CDR2 FQGNSA. The CDR3 is 15 residues long. CDR3 sequence (DNA): TGTGCCAGCACCCGGGGACAGGGGCTTTCCAAGGTGCAGTTCTTC. Encoded protein: CASTRGQGLSKVQFF.

The chain links TRBV5-1 to TRBJ2-7, with TRBD1 as a possible D gene (6 bases). Trimming shortened V by 1 base and J by 3 bases, and 14 bases separated the two germline ends. There are 15 residues in the CDR3. Per germline, CDR1 SGHRS and CDR2 YFSETQ. The DNA of the CDR3 is TGCGCCAGCAGCTTGCTACAGGGTGCGGTCTACGAGCAGTACTTC. It encodes CASSLLQGAVYEQYF.

The J gene is TRBJ2-3, the V gene TRBV7-2; 9 bases align to TRBD2. In germline, CDR1 is SGHTA, CDR2 FQGNSA. With V trimmed by 1 base and J by 4 bases, 9 bases remained unmatched. The CDR3 is 17 residues long. The CDR3 region is CASSLGGAGGRADTQYF. The CDR3 DNA is TGTGCCAGCAGCTTAGGTGGAGCGGGGGGCCGCGCAGATACGCAGTATTTT. The full variable domain, in which reference TRBV7-2 and TRBJ2-3 provide the parts outside the CDR3, is GAGVSQSPSNKVTEKGKDVELRCDPISGHTALYWYRQSLGQGLEFLIYFQGNSAPDKSGLPSDRFSAERTGGSVSTLTIQRTQQEDSAVYLCASSLGGAGGRADTQYFGPGTRLTVL.

This chain links TRBV6-1 with TRBJ2-2; 9 nucleotides line up with TRBD1. The V and J ends lost 4 bases and 1 base, in that order; junction bases with no gene match: 7. Germline V gives CDR1 MNHNS, CDR2 SASEGT. This CDR3 region has 17 residues. The CDR3: CASSAQSTGGNTGELFF. Written as DNA, the CDR3 is TGTGCCAGCAGTGCGCAATCGACAGGGGGGAACACCGGGGAGCTGTTTTTT.

V and J are TRBV7-9 and TRBJ2-7, with D possibly matching TRBD1 (5 bases). The CDR3 contains 15 residues. Germline values: CDR1 SEHNR, CDR2 FQNEAQ (reference sequence). V lost 1 base to trimming and J lost 2 bases, with 12 bases between them. The CDR3 reads CASSLVPGNTYEQYF. The CDR3 DNA sequence: TGTGCCAGCAGCTTAGTTCCAGGGAATACCTACGAGCAGTACTTC. The whole variable domain, remainder taken from reference TRBV7-9 and TRBJ2-7, is DTGVSQNPRHKITKRGQNVTFRCDPISEHNRLYWYRQTLGQGPEFLTYFQNEAQLEKSRLLSDRFSAERPKGSFSTLEIQRTEQGDSAMYLCASSLVPGNTYEQYFGPGTRLTVT.

The rearrangement uses TRBV28 and TRBJ2-7, with D hard to call. The CDR3 has 11 amino acids. Germline CDR1 reads MDHEN; CDR2 reads SYDVKM. Trimming cost V 6 bases and J 3 bases, with 6 bases left between them. The CDR3 bases are TGTGCCAGCAGAGGGCTCTACGAGCAGTACTTC. As protein: CASRGLYEQYF.

This clone appeared a single time. V gene TRBV11-2 combines with J gene TRBJ2-2; 11 positions match TRBD1. The germline CDR1 and CDR2 sequences are SGHAT and FQNNGV. The trim removed 5 bases at V and 11 bases at J, leaving 7 bases unmatched. CDR3 length: 14 amino acids. The CDR3 reads CASSPGQGARELFF. The CDR3 bases are TGTGCCAGCAGCCCTGGACAGGGGGCGAGAGAGCTGTTTTTT. The entire variable domain, with the rest obtained from reference TRBV11-2 and TRBJ2-2, is as follows: EAGVAQSPRYKIIEKRQSVAFWCNPISGHATLYWYQQILGQGPKLLIQFQNNGVVDDSQLPKDRFSAERLKGVDSTLKIQPAKLEDSAVYLCASSPGQGARELFFGEGSRLTVL.

This clone was picked up a small number of times. The CDR3 DNA follows: TGTGCCAGCAGTGACGTCGGTGTGGGGGGGGTTGGTAGCAATCAGCCCCAGCATTTT. Translation gives CASSDVGVGGVGSNQPQHF. This chain joins TRBV6-1 and TRBJ1-5, with a possible D match to TRBD1 (5 bases). This CDR3 spans 19 amino acids. V dropped 3 bases and J dropped 0 bases, with 21 bases sitting between them. CDR1 is MNHNS and CDR2 is SASEGT in the germline V gene.

CDR3 coding DNA: TGTGCCTGGGGCGAGGGCTACTCTGGAAACACCATATATTTT. Translating gives CAWGEGYSGNTIYF. The rearrangement links TRBV30 to TRBJ1-3; no clear D. Trimming shortened V by 5 bases and J by 0 bases, and 11 bases separated the two germline ends. This CDR3 is 14 amino acids long. The germline gives CDR1 GTSNPN, CDR2 SVGIG (reference sequence).

This clone was seen just once. The V call is TRBV6-6, the J call TRBJ2-7; D gene ambiguous. Germline V gene lookup returns CDR1 MNHNY and CDR2 SVGAGI (reference sequence). The CDR3 contains 12 residues. In DNA, the CDR3 is TGTGCTTCGGGCCAGCCACTTTACGAGCAGTACTTC. It translates to CASGQPLYEQYF.

This clone was detected once. This rearrangement joins TRBV3-1 (or the pseudogene TRBV3-2) to TRBJ1-3; D uncertain. V dropped 6 bases and J dropped 0 bases, with 18 bases sitting between them. The germline gives CDR1 LGHDT, CDR2 YNNKEL (reference sequence). CDR3 length: 17 amino acids. CDR3 in amino acids: CASSSLLRASSGNTIYF. Written as DNA, the CDR3 is TGTGCCAGCAGTTCCCTACTCCGGGCTTCCTCTGGAAACACCATATATTTT.

The CDR3 region is CASSLPGAGGEKLFF. Here the CDR3 DNA reads TGCGCCAGCAGCCTACCGGGGGCGGGAGGTGAAAAACTGTTTTTT. The chain recombines TRBV5-1 with TRBJ1-4, with D possibly matching TRBD1 (6 bases). V was cut by 4 bases and J by 7 bases, with 17 bases left in between. The CDR3 length is 15 residues. Germline CDR1 and CDR2: SGHRS and YFSETQ.

The chain recombines TRBV6-5 with TRBJ1-2; D remains unclear. Trimming shortened V by 0 bases and J by 10 bases, and 15 bases separated the two germline ends. From germline, CDR1 is MNHEY and CDR2 SVGAGI. The CDR3 runs to 14 residues. The CDR3 loop reads CASSYSMEKETYTF. DNA for the CDR3: TGTGCCAGCAGTTACTCGATGGAGAAGGAAACCTACACCTTC.

The chain carries TRBV4-1 and TRBJ2-4; D remains ambiguous. Germline CDR1 MGHRA, CDR2 YSYEKL. The CDR3 is 15 amino acids. The V end lost 1 base, the J end lost 0 bases, and 7 bases lay between the germline ends. In DNA, the CDR3 is TGCGCCAGCAGCCAAGGTTACCAAGCCAAAAACATTCAGTACTTC. Encoded protein: CASSQGYQAKNIQYF.

J is TRBJ2-3 and V is TRBV28; no reliable D call. The V end was cut by 2 bases, the J end by 5 bases, with 8 bases between. This CDR3 comprises 13 residues. Germline CDR1 and CDR2: MDHEN and SYDVKM. As DNA, the CDR3 is TGTGCCAGCAGTTTAGTTGCTCAAGATACGCAGTATTTT. Translating gives CASSLVAQDTQYF.

The genes are TRBV12-3 or TRBV12-4 and TRBJ2-7; no firm D call. V was pared by 5 bases and J by 2 bases, with 7 bases between. This CDR3 is 12 amino acids long. In DNA, the CDR3 is TGTGCCAGCAGTACCTACACCTACGAGCAGTACTTC. Protein sequence: CASSTYTYEQYF.

This clone was detected only once. V is TRBV7-9 and J is TRBJ1-1; TRBD1 might be the D (5 bases). The germline V gene encodes CDR1 SEHNR and CDR2 FQNEAQ (reference sequence). The V end was cut by 4 bases, the J end by 1 base, with 16 bases between. The CDR3 covers 16 residues. The CDR3 coding sequence is TGTGCCAGCAGCTCGAGGGAGGGGAATACGAACACTGAAGCTTTCTTT. It yields the protein CASSSREGNTNTEAFF.

The chain joins TRBV2 to TRBJ1-2; D perhaps matches TRBD1 (5 bases). Germline CDR1 reads SNHLY; CDR2 reads FYNNEI. CDR3 length equals 16 residues. The V gene lost 1 base and the J gene lost 2 bases, with 14 bases spanning the gap. The CDR3 loop is CASSEDTPGDNYGYTF. The CDR3 coding sequence is TGTGCCAGCAGTGAAGACACCCCCGGGGACAACTATGGCTACACCTTC.

The chain carries TRBV19 and TRBJ1-1, with D possibly being TRBD1 (5 bases). The CDR3 contains 14 residues. V lost 1 base and J lost 4, with 10 bases in between. Germline lookup yields CDR1 LNHDA and CDR2 SQIVND (reference sequence). The chain's CDR3 is CASSIGPGSTEAFF. The CDR3 DNA follows: TGTGCCAGTAGTATAGGTCCAGGGTCCACTGAAGCTTTCTTT.